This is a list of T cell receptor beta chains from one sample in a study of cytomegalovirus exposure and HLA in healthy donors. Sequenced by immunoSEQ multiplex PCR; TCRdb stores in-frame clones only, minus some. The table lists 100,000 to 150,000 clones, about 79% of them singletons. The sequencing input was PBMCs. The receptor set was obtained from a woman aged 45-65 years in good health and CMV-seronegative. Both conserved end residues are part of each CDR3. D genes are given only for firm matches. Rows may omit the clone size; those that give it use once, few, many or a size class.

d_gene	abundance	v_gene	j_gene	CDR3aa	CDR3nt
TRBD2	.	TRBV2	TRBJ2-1	CASSVRGYNEQFF	TGTGCCAGCAGTGTGCGGGGGTACAATGAGCAGTTCTTC
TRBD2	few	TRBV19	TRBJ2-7	CASSPVGGSKDEQYF	TGTGCCAGTAGTCCTGTCGGCGGGAGTAAGGACGAGCAGTACTTC
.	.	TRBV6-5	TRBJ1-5	CASSHHSNSNQPQHF	TGTGCCAGCAGTCACCATAGTAATAGCAATCAGCCCCAGCATTTT
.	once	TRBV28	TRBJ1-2	CASSLMGAYGYTF	TGTGCCAGCAGTTTAATGGGAGCCTATGGCTACACCTTC
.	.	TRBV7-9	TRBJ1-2	CSSLREDYGYTF	TGTTCCAGCCTCCGGGAGGACTATGGCTACACCTTC
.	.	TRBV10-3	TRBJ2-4	CAISEGPGAKNIQYF	TGTGCCATCAGTGAGGGTCCAGGAGCCAAAAACATTCAGTACTTC
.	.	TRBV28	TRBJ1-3	CASSLLNQGGNTIYF	TGTGCCAGCAGTTTACTAAATCAGGGAGGAAACACCATATATTTT
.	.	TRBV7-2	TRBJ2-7	CASKRGQGLDEQYF	TGTGCCAGCAAGAGAGGTCAGGGGCTGGATGAGCAGTACTTC
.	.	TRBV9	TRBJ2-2	CASSTGPGSTGELFF	TGTGCCAGCAGCACAGGACCCGGCAGCACCGGGGAGCTGTTTTTT
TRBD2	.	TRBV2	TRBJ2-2	CASSETRGDTGELFF	TGTGCCAGCAGTGAAACTCGGGGGGACACCGGGGAGCTGTTTTTT
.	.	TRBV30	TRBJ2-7	CAWSPGGLSRDF	TGTGCCTGGAGTCCCGGGGGGCTCTCACGAGACTTC